The following is a T cell receptor (beta chain) sequence with its context. No antigen is known for it. This entry comes from a study of Graves' ophthalmopathy and Graves' hyperthyroidism. Study-wide results and caveats: Sensitivity reached more than 70% and specificity approximately 72% when the model predicted ophthalmopathy progression. Blood was where most expanded thyroid clonotypes above 0.001 frequency also turned up.

Exclusion applied to patients with other autoimmune diseases, uncontrolled infections, pregnancy or lactation. Diagnostic conclusions were grounded in clinical symptoms, serum thyroxine, TRAb, thyroid ultrasound and orbital computed tomography. Amplified material comprised TCR beta CDR3 regions derived from RNA transcripts. Following a first-round RT-PCR that used HTBI primers, a second-round multiplex PCR was carried out. A single record per CDR3 protein comes from TCRdb applying MiXCR to the multiplex PCR reads. The data contain roughly 600,000 distinct CDR3 sequences, under 40% of them singletons. V trimming: 6 bases; J trimming: 0 bases; junction bases outside the gene matches: 8. This CDR3 spans 16 amino acids. The germline CDR1 and CDR2 sequences are LNHDA and SQIVND (reference sequence).

Sequencing was carried out using peripheral blood or thyroid tissue (not recorded which). The chain couples TRBV19 to TRBJ2-3; 8 nucleotides line up with TRBD2. The sequence was obtained from an adult man with Graves' hyperthyroidism. The DNA for the CDR3 is TGTGCCAGTAGCGAGTGGACGGGAGGGAGCACAGATACGCAGTATTTT. Translating it yields CASSEWTGGSTDTQYF.